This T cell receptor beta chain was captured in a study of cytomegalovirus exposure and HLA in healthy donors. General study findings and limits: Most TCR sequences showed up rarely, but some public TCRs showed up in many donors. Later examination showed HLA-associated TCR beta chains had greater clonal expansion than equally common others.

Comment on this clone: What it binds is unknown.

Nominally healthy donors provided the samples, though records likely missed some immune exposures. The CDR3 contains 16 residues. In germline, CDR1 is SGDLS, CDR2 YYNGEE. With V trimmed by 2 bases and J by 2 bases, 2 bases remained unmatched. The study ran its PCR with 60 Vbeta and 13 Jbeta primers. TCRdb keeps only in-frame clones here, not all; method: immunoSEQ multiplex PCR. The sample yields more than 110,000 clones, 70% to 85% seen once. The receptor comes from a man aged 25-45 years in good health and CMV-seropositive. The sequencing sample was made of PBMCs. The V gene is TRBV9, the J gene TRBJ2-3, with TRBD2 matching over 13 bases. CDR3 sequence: CASSVTSGGYTDTQYF. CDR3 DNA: TGTGCCAGCAGCGTGACTAGCGGGGGGTACACAGATACGCAGTATTTT.